One sample yielded the 19 T cell receptor beta chains listed below, sequenced in a study of blood T cell repertoires in COVID-19. The method was immunoSEQ multiplex PCR; TCRdb's version includes in-frame clones alone and lacks a portion of them. The sample contains roughly 100,000 clones, around 90% of which appear only once. Input material: peripheral blood. Every receptor here comes from an elderly woman in a cohort sampled during active COVID-19.

The chain joins TRBV7-9 to TRBJ2-3; no clear D. The CDR3 runs to 16 residues. CDR1 and CDR2 from the germline V gene are SEHNR and FQNEAQ (reference sequence). The germline V and J ends were trimmed by 4 bases and 6 bases, with 20 bases remaining between them. DNA of the CDR3: TGTGCCAGCAGCTCTCAGCTGACTCCCAGCGATGATACGCAGTATTTT. It yields the protein CASSSQLTPSDDTQYF. Drawing the rest from reference TRBV7-9 and TRBJ2-3, the complete variable domain is DTGVSQNPRHKITKRGQNVTFRCDPISEHNRLYWYRQTLGQGPEFLTYFQNEAQLEKSRLLSDRFSAERPKGSFSTLEIQRTEQGDSAMYLCASSSQLTPSDDTQYFGPGTRLTVL.

The chain has TRBV10-3 and TRBJ1-2; 7 bases map to TRBD1. CDR1 is ENHRY, CDR2 SYGVKD, per germline. The CDR3 has 14 amino acids. V lost 2 bases to trimming and J lost 4 bases; unmatched junction nucleotides: 4. The CDR3 here is CAISEKQGTYGYTF. The CDR3 nucleotides are TGTGCCATCAGTGAGAAACAGGGGACCTATGGCTACACCTTC.

This chain uses TRBV5-1 with TRBJ1-2; 8 nucleotides line up with TRBD1. The CDR3 consists of 16 residues. Looked up from germline, CDR1 is SGHRS and CDR2 is YFSETQ. V trimming: 4 bases; J trimming: 8 bases; junction bases outside the gene matches: 16. Here the CDR3 DNA reads TGCGCCAGCAGCCTCGACCCCCAGGGGGCGCAGGGGGGCTACACCTTC. Protein product: CASSLDPQGAQGGYTF.

This clone turned up a few times. The chain has TRBV5-1 and TRBJ1-1; 7 bases map to TRBD1. The CDR3 has 14 amino acids. With V trimmed by 3 bases and J by 1 base, 3 bases remained unmatched. Germline loops: CDR1 SGHRS, CDR2 YFSETQ. The CDR3 is CASSSGQENTEAFF. Here the CDR3 DNA reads TGCGCCAGCAGCTCAGGACAGGAGAACACTGAAGCTTTCTTT.

V is TRBV18 and J is TRBJ2-3, with 7 nucleotides matching TRBD1. This CDR3 has 15 amino acids. After removal of 4 bases from V and 1 base from J, the junction contained 5 bases not matched to a gene. Germline-derived CDR1 and CDR2 are KGHSH and LQKENI. The CDR3 loop reads CASSRNRGGTDTQYF. The CDR3 DNA follows: TGTGCCAGCTCACGCAACAGGGGAGGCACAGATACGCAGTATTTT.

V is TRBV7-2 and J is TRBJ2-5, with TRBD1 matching over 7 bases. The CDR3 contains 16 residues. V was pared by 5 bases and J by 0 bases, with 9 bases of the junction left unmatched. Germline loops: CDR1 SGHTA, CDR2 FQGNSA. CDR3 sequence (DNA): TGTGCCAGCAGCCGGCTAGACAGGGTCTACCAAGAGACCCAGTACTTC. This gives the protein CASSRLDRVYQETQYF.

This chain uses TRBV11-2 with TRBJ2-7; D might be TRBD1 (5 bases). Trimming removed 5 bases at V and 4 bases at J, with 21 bases between. The germline V gene has CDR1 SGHAT and CDR2 FQNNGV. The CDR3 extends over 16 amino acids. The CDR3 spells CASSPMRGRATYEQYF. CDR3 DNA: TGTGCCAGCAGCCCCATGCGAGGCAGGGCGACTTACGAGCAGTACTTC.

The chain has TRBV6-4 and TRBJ1-2; 7 positions agree with TRBD1. Unmatched junction bases numbered 5, after V lost 4 bases and J lost 0 bases. Germline values: CDR1 MRHNA, CDR2 SNTAGT. The CDR3 is made up of 15 amino acids. The CDR3 DNA is TGTGCCAGCAGTGTTTCGGACAGGTCTAACTATGGCTACACCTTC. Translation gives CASSVSDRSNYGYTF.

The chain links TRBV13 to TRBJ2-2, with D perhaps matching TRBD2 (5 bases). The CDR3 spans 15 residues. The germline V and J ends were trimmed by 3 bases and 6 bases, with 14 bases remaining between them. Germline CDR1 PRHDT, CDR2 FYEKMQ (reference sequence). CDR3 in amino acids: CASSLRLSLAGELFF. In DNA, the CDR3 is TGTGCCAGCAGCTTGAGACTATCCCTCGCCGGGGAGCTGTTTTTT.

V gene TRBV5-3 combines with J gene TRBJ1-5, with a possible D match to TRBD1 (5 bases). TRBV5-3 is classed as an ORF, of uncertain function. V lost 0 bases, J lost 7 bases, and 11 bases lay in between. The CDR3 is 14 residues long. CDR3 sequence reads: CARSLVGVRQPQHF. As DNA, the CDR3 is TGTGCCAGAAGCTTGGTAGGGGTGCGACAGCCCCAGCATTTT.

V and J are TRBV6-5 and TRBJ2-3; D not certain. Germline values: CDR1 MNHEY, CDR2 SVGAGI. V was pared by 2 bases and J by 3 bases, with 6 bases between. The CDR3 consists of 13 residues. CDR3 region: CASSYARTDTQYF. The CDR3 DNA sequence: TGTGCCAGCAGTTACGCGAGAACAGATACGCAGTATTTT.

The genes are TRBV2 and TRBJ2-6; tentative D call: TRBD1 (5 bases). Trimming shortened V by 3 bases and J by 0 bases, and 6 bases separated the two germline ends. This CDR3 has 15 residues. Looked up from germline, CDR1 is SNHLY and CDR2 is FYNNEI. The CDR3 region has the DNA TGTGCCAGCAGTGAGCAGGGCTCTGGGGCCAACGTCCTGACTTTC. Its protein is CASSEQGSGANVLTF.

The chain has TRBV4-2 and TRBJ1-6, with D tentatively TRBD1 (5 bases). This CDR3 contains 13 residues. The V end lost 2 bases, the J end lost 10 bases, and 9 bases lay between the germline ends. Germline V CDR1 and CDR2: LGHNA, YNFKEQ. CDR3 in amino acids: CASSQSQGSPLHF. DNA of the CDR3: TGTGCCAGCAGCCAAAGTCAGGGATCACCCCTCCACTTT.

The rearrangement joins TRBV27 to TRBJ2-3, with D perhaps TRBD2 (5 bases). Germline loops: CDR1 MNHEY, CDR2 SMNVEV (reference sequence). The ends were cut back, 5 bases at V and 1 base at J, with 22 bases in the middle. There are 18 residues in the CDR3. CDR3 nucleotide sequence: TGTGCCAGCAGTCCGCCCCGCGCGGGCGGCCGAGGCACAGATACGCAGTATTTT. Translation gives CASSPPRAGGRGTDTQYF.

As DNA, the CDR3 is TGTGCCAGCAGCCAAAGGGGCTCTGACACTGAAGCTTTCTTT. Amino acids: CASSQRGSDTEAFF. The chain links TRBV3-1 (or the pseudogene TRBV3-2) to TRBJ1-1, with D possibly TRBD1 on 5 matching bases. The CDR3 has 14 amino acids. V was trimmed by 2 bases and J by 3 bases, leaving 10 bases between them. CDR1 LGHDT and CDR2 YNNKEL come from the germline V gene (reference sequence).

The rearrangement links TRBV2 to TRBJ2-5, with D uncertain. The germline CDR1 and CDR2 sequences are SNHLY and FYNNEI. With 4 bases removed from V and 2 bases from J, the gap between germline ends came to 8 bases. The CDR3 length is 13 residues. This CDR3 is CASSVNMQETQYF. DNA of the CDR3: TGTGCCAGCAGTGTAAACATGCAAGAGACCCAGTACTTC.

The CDR3 DNA reads as TGTGCCAGCGGGGCGGGACCCTACGAGCAGTACTTC. It yields the protein CASGAGPYEQYF. The genes are TRBV11-2 and TRBJ2-7; possible D gene TRBD2, 6 bases. Deletions cut 8 bases from V and 2 bases from J, with 10 bases between. The CDR3 is made up of 12 amino acids. CDR1 SGHAT and CDR2 FQNNGV come from the germline V gene.

The genes are TRBV5-1 and TRBJ2-1; 7 bases align to TRBD1. J lost 3 bases, V lost 0 bases, and 3 bases had no gene match. Germline V gives CDR1 SGHRS, CDR2 YFSETQ. The CDR3 extends over 15 amino acids. The DNA for the CDR3 is TGCGCCAGCAGCTTGGCTACAGGGGTCTACAATGAGCAGTTCTTC. This sequence encodes CASSLATGVYNEQFF.

This clone occurred once. The chain joins TRBV6-1 to TRBJ2-1; TRBD2 agrees at 8 bases. The V segment lost 2 bases and the J segment 3 bases; nucleotides outside the gene matches: 6. This CDR3 has 16 residues. Germline CDR1 reads MNHNS; CDR2 reads SASEGT. CDR3 nucleotides: TGTGCCAGCAGTGAATGGACGACTAGCGACTACAATGAGCAGTTCTTC. Protein: CASSEWTTSDYNEQFF.